Below are 4 T cell receptor gamma chains sequenced from a single sample in a study of gamma-delta chains in newborns, infants, children. TCRdb applied CATT to the reads for clone calling. Here the sample spans under 950 gamma-chain clones, 30% to 40% being singletons. Sequences were obtained from blood. These receptors were obtained from a child who was a newborn, infant or young child, either healthy, febrile or measles-vaccinated (not recorded which).

Points on this clone: Other DNA sequences in this sample translate to the same CDR3. The chain employs TRGV8 and TRGJ1 or TRGJ2. TCRdb records no J gene; here it was assigned by comparing the DNA to germline. Germline lookup yields CDR1 VENAVY and CDR2 YDSYNSRV. The CDR3 has 12 amino acids. V shed 4 bases and J 5 bases; nucleotides not matched to a gene: 5. The CDR3 nucleotides are TGTGCCACCTGGGACAGTGATTATAAGAAACTCTTT. Translation: CATWDSDYKKLF.

In its sample, this clone was seen a few times. This chain joins TRGV9 and TRGJ1 or TRGJ2. The CDR3 is made up of 14 amino acids. Trimming cost V 3 bases and J 1 base; bases outside gene matches: 6. Looked up from germline, CDR1 is GITISATS and CDR2 is ISYDGTV (reference sequence). The CDR3 sequence: CALWETTNYYKKLF. The CDR3 nucleotides are TGTGCCTTGTGGGAGACCACTAATTATTATAAGAAACTCTTT.

This chain links TRGV3 with TRGJ1 or TRGJ2. Germline matching of the DNA provided the J gene here, since TCRdb leaves it blank. CDR3 length equals 12 residues. V shed 1 base, J shed 5 bases, and the junction held 2 bases outside the gene matches. CDR1 and CDR2 (germline): VTNTFY, YDVSTARD (reference sequence). The CDR3 DNA reads as TGTGCCACCTGGGACAGCCATTATAAGAAACTCTTT. This encodes CATWDSHYKKLF.

V is TRGV9 and J is TRGJP. Because TCRdb records no J gene, it was assigned here through a match of the DNA to germline. The CDR3 extends over 15 amino acids. The germline V gene has CDR1 GITISATS and CDR2 ISYDGTV (reference sequence). V was clipped by 6 bases and J by 5 bases; unmatched bases: 4. This chain's CDR3 is CALWSEELGKKIKVF. The CDR3 DNA follows: TGTGCCTTGTGGTCAGAAGAGTTGGGCAAAAAAATCAAGGTATTT.